This is a list of T cell receptor beta chains from one sample in a study of breast tumors, draining lymph nodes, adjacent tissues. MiXCR was run by TCRdb on the multiplex PCR reads, yielding one entry per CDR3 protein. The repertoire has roughly 220,000 distinct CDR3 sequences, roughly a third of them found once; the top ten carry approximately 3.6%. Sequenced input: axillary lymph node tissue. The receptors were sampled from a female donor with breast cancer. Some clones in this sample may be carry-over from other donors' samples. Each CDR3 is given without its conserved first and last residue. A D gene is named only where the DNA matches it firmly. The listing skips clone size in some rows; elsewhere it reads once, few, many or a size class.

j_gene	d_gene	len	v_gene	abundance	CDR3aa
TRBJ2-2	TRBD1	13	TRBV19	many	ASSISGGASGELF
TRBJ1-2	NA	11	TRBV20-1	once	SAPPPGTNGYT
TRBJ1-1	NA	12	TRBV10-3	NA	AISESNRGGLAF
TRBJ1-4	TRBD1	14	TRBV2	many	ASRGQGALINEKLF
TRBJ2-7	TRBD2	12	TRBV20-1	NA	SAPSLAGGHEQY
TRBJ1-3	NA	15	TRBV18	few	ASSPLPPRTSGNTIY
TRBJ2-2	NA	12	TRBV7-3	NA	ASSLTRMAGELF
TRBJ2-2	TRBD2	15	TRBV20-1	many	SARNAAGEMNTGELF
TRBJ2-3	TRBD1	13	TRBV5-1	once	ASRFRTGDTDTQY
TRBJ2-5	NA	10	TRBV10-3	NA	AIRGKRETQY
TRBJ1-2	TRBD1	14	TRBV5-4	many	ASSLKSTGGMYGYT